What follows are 23 T cell receptor beta chains derived from one specimen sequenced in a study of stem cell transplantation in POMP-related autoinflammatory disease. Only in-frame clones appear in the TCRdb table, and some are missing; sequencing was by immunoSEQ multiplex PCR. Of tens of thousands of clones detected, under 95% appear once; the ten largest clones hold 0.6% to 0.8%. This sample comprised CD4+ T cells from PBMCs, obtained after stem cell transplantation. These receptors all stem from a human patient with POMP-related autoinflammation and immune dysregulation (PRAID). Part of the T cell pool may stem from the graft donor.

The chain uses TRBV29-1 and TRBJ2-5; 8 nucleotides align to TRBD2. The germline CDR1 and CDR2 sequences are SQVTM and ANQGSEA. The V gene end was trimmed by 7 bases and the J gene end by 1 base; junction bases not matched to a gene: 8. The CDR3 sequence is 14 residues long. CDR3 region: CSAYPGRVQETQYF. The CDR3 DNA follows: TGCAGCGCCTATCCCGGGAGGGTCCAAGAGACCCAGTACTTC.

V usage is TRBV5-1 and J usage is TRBJ1-2; perhaps TRBD1 as D (6 bases). This CDR3 contains 17 residues. Per germline, CDR1 SGHRS and CDR2 YFSETQ. V lost 4 bases and J lost 2, with 21 bases in between. The CDR3 sequence: CASSLALPGHSNYGYTF. CDR3 bases: TGCGCCAGCAGCCTTGCTCTGCCGGGACATTCGAACTATGGCTACACCTTC.

The gene calls are TRBV27 and TRBJ1-2; no reliable D call. Per germline, CDR1 MNHEY and CDR2 SMNVEV (reference sequence). Trimming removed 7 bases from V and 7 bases from J, with 13 bases in between. The CDR3 runs to 12 residues. CDR3: CASKERGGGYTF. CDR3 nucleotides: TGTGCCAGCAAGGAGCGAGGCGGTGGCTACACCTTC.

The V call is TRBV5-1, the J call TRBJ1-1, with 8 bases that match TRBD1. The trim removed 4 bases at V and 4 bases at J, leaving 12 bases unmatched. Germline loops: CDR1 SGHRS, CDR2 YFSETQ. The CDR3 is 16 residues long. The CDR3 loop reads CASSQGSTGAGTEAFF. The CDR3 region has the DNA TGCGCCAGCAGCCAAGGCTCGACAGGGGCGGGCACTGAAGCTTTCTTT.

This rearrangement joins TRBV4-1 to TRBJ1-1; the D is unclear. This CDR3 has 16 amino acids. Deletions cut 1 base from V and 0 bases from J, with 12 bases between. Germline CDR1 and CDR2: MGHRA and YSYEKL. The CDR3 DNA reads as TGCGCCAGCAGCCAAGGGCAATTACTCATGAACACTGAAGCTTTCTTT. Encoded protein: CASSQGQLLMNTEAFF.

This chain connects TRBV5-1 to TRBJ2-1, with 7 bases fitting TRBD2. CDR3 length: 13 residues. CDR1 is SGHRS and CDR2 is YFSETQ in the germline V gene. V was pared by 4 bases and J by 7 bases, with 5 bases of the junction left unmatched. The CDR3 is CASSPGGANEQFF. CDR3 in DNA: TGCGCCAGCAGCCCGGGGGGAGCGAATGAGCAGTTCTTC.

The CDR3 is CASSQRKREGRGRETQYF. In DNA form, the CDR3 reads TGTGCCAGCAGCCAACGGAAGCGGGAGGGGAGGGGTAGAGAGACCCAGTACTTC. The rearrangement joins TRBV3-1 (or the pseudogene TRBV3-2) to TRBJ2-5; 10 bases align to TRBD2. Germline lookup yields CDR1 LGHDT and CDR2 YNNKEL (reference sequence). V lost 2 bases, J lost 4 bases, and 13 bases stayed unmatched. This CDR3 spans 18 amino acids.

This chain uses TRBV4-2 with TRBJ2-3; D is possibly TRBD2 (5 bases). Trimming pared 5 bases from V and 5 bases from J, leaving 11 bases between. The CDR3 runs to 13 residues. Germline CDR1 and CDR2: LGHNA and YNFKEQ. The CDR3 loop reads CASSYGLQDTQYF. CDR3 sequence (DNA): TGTGCCAGCAGCTATGGACTGCAAGATACGCAGTATTTT.

The V and J genes are TRBV6-1 and TRBJ2-5; TRBD2 matches 10 bases. CDR3 length equals 15 residues. Per germline, CDR1 MNHNS and CDR2 SASEGT. V lost 2 bases and J lost 5; bases outside the gene matches: 5. The CDR3 DNA reads as TGTGCCAGCAGTGAACAGCGGGGGGGCCGGGAGACCCAGTACTTC. Protein: CASSEQRGGRETQYF.

This rearrangement joins TRBV19 to TRBJ2-2; D is possibly TRBD2 (6 bases). V gave up 3 bases and J gave up 6 bases, with 11 bases separating them. The germline V gene has CDR1 LNHDA and CDR2 SQIVND (reference sequence). The CDR3 is 14 residues long. The CDR3 nucleotides are TGTGCCAGTAGTATCGGCGGGGCAGCCGGGGAGCTGTTTTTT. Residues: CASSIGGAAGELFF.

This chain links TRBV6-5 with TRBJ2-3; the match to TRBD1 covers 7 bases. V shed 6 bases, J shed 3 bases, and the junction held 3 bases outside the gene matches. The length of the CDR3 is 13 residues. Looked up from germline, CDR1 is MNHEY and CDR2 is SVGAGI. The DNA of the CDR3 is TGTGCCAGCAGAGGACAGGTAACAGATACGCAGTATTTT. Its translation is CASRGQVTDTQYF.

The chain combines TRBV5-1 with TRBJ2-5; 8 nucleotides agree with TRBD1. This CDR3 has 14 residues. V was clipped by 5 bases and J by 5 bases; unmatched bases: 8. Germline CDR1 is SGHRS and CDR2 is YFSETQ. CDR3 in DNA: TGCGCCAGCAGAGCAGGGGGCGCAGGGGAGACCCAGTACTTC. As protein: CASRAGGAGETQYF.

This chain connects TRBV12-5 to TRBJ2-1; D is possibly TRBD2 (6 bases). Germline V lookup: CDR1 LGHNT, CDR2 FRNRAP. Between the trimmed V and J ends, which lost 2 bases and 1 base, there was a span of 12 bases. This CDR3 region has 16 residues. The CDR3 spells CASGLMVGGSYNEQFF. For the CDR3, the DNA is TGTGCTAGTGGTTTGATGGTGGGAGGATCCTACAATGAGCAGTTCTTC.

The V and J genes are TRBV7-9 and TRBJ2-3; 9 nucleotides match TRBD2. Looked up from germline, CDR1 is SEHNR and CDR2 is FQNEAQ (reference sequence). The CDR3 totals 15 residues. V gave up 3 bases and J gave up 5 bases; unmatched junction bases: 6. DNA for the CDR3: TGTGCCAGCAGCTTGAAGGTAGCGGGAGAAGATACGCAGTATTTT. This encodes CASSLKVAGEDTQYF.

Here the CDR3 DNA reads TGTGCCAGTAGTATAGCAGAGGGACAGGTTAACTATGGCTACACCTTC. Translated, it gives CASSIAEGQVNYGYTF. This rearrangement joins TRBV19 to TRBJ1-2; TRBD1 agrees at 8 bases. The CDR3 sequence is 16 residues long. CDR1 is LNHDA, CDR2 SQIVND, per germline (reference sequence). Trimming at V came to 1 base and at J to 1 base, leaving 5 bases not matched to a gene.

The CDR3 loop is CASSLSGGNSYNEQFF. For the CDR3, the DNA is TGCGCCAGCAGCTTATCTGGCGGGAACTCCTACAATGAGCAGTTCTTC. V gene TRBV5-1 combines with J gene TRBJ2-1, with D maybe TRBD2 (6 bases). Germline V gene data show CDR1 as SGHRS and CDR2 as YFSETQ. CDR3 length: 16 residues. V was clipped by 2 bases and J by 0 bases, with 12 bases between them. Full variable domain (missing parts from reference TRBV5-1 and TRBJ2-1): KAGVTQTPRYLIKTRGQQVTLSCSPISGHRSVSWYQQTPGQGLQFLFEYFSETQRNKGNFPGRFSGRQFSNSRSEMNVSTLELGDSALYLCASSLSGGNSYNEQFFGPGTRLTVL.

The chain joins TRBV7-8 to TRBJ1-2; D is perhaps TRBD1 (5 bases). Germline loops: CDR1 SGHVS, CDR2 FQNEAQ. The V end was cut by 2 bases, the J end by 4 bases, with 8 bases between. This CDR3 is built from 13 residues. The CDR3 region is CASSLPGRYGYTF. DNA of the CDR3: TGTGCCAGCAGCTTACCAGGGCGCTATGGCTACACCTTC. The variable domain in full, with the rest retrieved from reference TRBV7-8 and TRBJ1-2, is GAGVSQSPRYKVAKRGQDVALRCDPISGHVSLFWYQQALGQGPEFLTYFQNEAQLDKSGLPSDRFFAERPEGSVSTLKIQRTQQEDSAVYLCASSLPGRYGYTFGSGTRLTVV.

The chain links TRBV5-1 to TRBJ2-3, with TRBD1 matching 9 bases. Germline V lookup: CDR1 SGHRS, CDR2 YFSETQ. Germline trimming cut 4 bases from V and 2 bases from J; bases unmatched to any gene: 5. The CDR3 length is 15 residues. CDR3 loop: CASSPRDRATDTQYF. CDR3 DNA: TGCGCCAGCAGCCCTCGGGACAGGGCCACAGATACGCAGTATTTT.

This chain connects TRBV19 to TRBJ2-1; D is unclear. Germline lookup yields CDR1 LNHDA and CDR2 SQIVND (reference sequence). Between the trimmed V and J ends, which lost 0 bases and 4 bases, there was a span of 4 bases. The CDR3 length is 13 residues. As DNA, the CDR3 is TGTGCCAGTAGTATAGATCTATACAATGAGCAGTTCTTC. Its translation is CASSIDLYNEQFF. The whole variable domain, remainder taken from reference TRBV19 and TRBJ2-1, is DGGITQSPKYLFRKEGQNVTLSCEQNLNHDAMYWYRQDPGQGLRLIYYSQIVNDFQKGDIAEGYSVSREKKESFPLTVTSAQKNPTAFYLCASSIDLYNEQFFGPGTRLTVL.

This sequence joins TRBV4-1 and TRBJ1-5; D is undetermined. The CDR3 consists of 14 residues. Germline lookup yields CDR1 MGHRA and CDR2 YSYEKL. V lost 0 bases to trimming and J lost 0 bases, with 3 bases between them. The CDR3 DNA sequence: TGCGCCAGCAGCCAAGAGTATAGCAATCAGCCCCAGCATTTT. This gives the protein CASSQEYSNQPQHF.

V is TRBV24-1 and J is TRBJ2-2, with a weak D call TRBD2 (6 bases). Trimming left V 7 bases short and J 1 base short, with 12 bases between. Germline V gene data show CDR1 as KGHDR and CDR2 as SFDVKD. The CDR3 is 15 residues long. CDR3 region: CATSSQEGNTGELFF. In DNA, the CDR3 is TGTGCCACCAGCTCTCAGGAGGGGAACACCGGGGAGCTGTTTTTT.

The gene calls are TRBV5-4 and TRBJ2-3; D is perhaps TRBD2 (5 bases). Deletions cut 2 bases from V and 0 bases from J, with 7 bases between. Germline-derived CDR1 and CDR2 are SGHNT and YYREEE (reference sequence). This CDR3 comprises 14 residues. The CDR3 nucleotides read TGTGCCAGCAGCTTTCGGGAAAGCACAGATACGCAGTATTTT. Its translation: CASSFRESTDTQYF.

J is TRBJ2-3 and V is TRBV3-1 (or the pseudogene TRBV3-2), with TRBD2 matching 11 bases. This CDR3 spans 16 amino acids. With 1 base clipped from V and 4 bases from J, the junction kept 4 bases outside the gene matches. CDR1 is LGHDT, CDR2 YNNKEL, per germline (reference sequence). Here the CDR3 reads CASSQVGLAEADTQYF. The CDR3 DNA reads as TGTGCCAGCAGCCAAGTGGGACTAGCGGAAGCAGATACGCAGTATTTT.